These 30 T cell receptor beta chains came from one sample sequenced in a study of tumor and adjacent non-tumor tissue in lung cancer. The library came from three nested PCR rounds adapted from ARM-PCR protocols. Each CDR3 protein is one row after TCRdb ran MiXCR on the multiplex PCR reads. This sample has 55,000 to 70,000 distinct CDR3 sequences, with just under 60% found just once. No cell sorting was done before RNA was extracted from the tissue. The sample consisted of lung tumor tissue. The receptor set was obtained from a man aged 50 to 59 with non-small cell lung cancer.

This clonotype has a handful of counts. A read error is possible here, since a much larger clone lies one base away. This chain uses TRBV12-3 or TRBV12-4 with TRBJ2-5, with a tentative D call TRBD1 (5 bases). The CDR3 runs to 12 residues. Trimming removed 6 bases from V and 2 bases from J, with 7 bases in between. CDR3 loop: CASSRQQETQYF. The CDR3 DNA reads as TGTGCCAGCAGCCGACAGCAAGAGACCCAGTACTTC.

The CDR3 coding sequence is TGCGCCAGCAGCGGACTAGCGGGAGTAAATGAGCAGTTCTTC. Its translation is CASSGLAGVNEQFF. The chain employs TRBV5-1 and TRBJ2-1; TRBD2 matches at 13 bases. Germline V gives CDR1 SGHRS, CDR2 YFSETQ. The CDR3 runs 14 residues. V shed 4 bases, J shed 7 bases, and the junction held 2 bases outside the gene matches.

Worth noting for this clonotype: At one of its ends the junction is not consistent with the germline gene, which may arise from a read error. The chain has TRBV11-2 and TRBJ2-7; D is unclear. From germline, CDR1 is SGHAT and CDR2 FQNNGV. The CDR3 has 13 residues. DNA of the CDR3: TGTACCAGCAGCTTGAGGTTAGGTGCCGAGCAATACTTC. It is translated as CTSSLRLGAEQYF.

Concerning this clonotype itself: It may be a read error: a sequence one base away is much more abundant. This chain uses TRBV5-5 with TRBJ2-5, with TRBD1 as a possible D gene (5 bases). The CDR3 extends over 15 amino acids. The ends were cut back, 4 bases at V and 5 bases at J, with 18 bases in the middle. Germline values: CDR1 SGHKS, CDR2 YYEKEE (reference sequence). The CDR3 sequence: CASSEGATDRETQYF. DNA for the CDR3: TGTGCCAGCAGCGAAGGGGCCACGGATAGGGAGACCCAGTACTTC.

This clonotype was counted between two and nine times. One end of the junction fails to match germline, which may point to a read error. The J gene is TRBJ2-7, the V gene TRBV16; unclear D gene. This CDR3 has 12 residues. Germline V gene data show CDR1 as KGHSY and CDR2 as FQNENV. The CDR3 DNA follows: TGTGCCAGCAGCCAATCAGGTTACGTGCAGTACTTC. Its protein is CASSQSGYVQYF.

The sample holds many counts of this clonotype. The chain recombines TRBV5-6 with TRBJ2-2, with D possibly being TRBD1 (5 bases). Germline V gene lookup returns CDR1 SGHDT and CDR2 YYEEEE. With 5 bases removed from V and 5 bases from J, the gap between germline ends came to 16 bases. The CDR3 spans 15 residues. The CDR3 spells CASSPPTDDTGELFF. The CDR3 bases are TGTGCCAGCAGTCCGCCGACAGACGATACCGGGGAGCTGTTTTTT.

The sample holds many counts of this clonotype. This sequence joins TRBV6-6 and TRBJ1-2; possible D gene TRBD1, 6 bases. CDR3 size: 13 residues. Germline V lookup: CDR1 MNHNY, CDR2 SVGAGI (reference sequence). Trimming took 4 bases from V and 2 from J, leaving 8 bases between them. Here the CDR3 reads CASSSGVNYGYTF. The CDR3, as DNA: TGTGCCAGCAGTTCAGGGGTAAACTATGGCTACACCTTC.

This clonotype was observed a few times. V gene TRBV28 combines with J gene TRBJ2-1, with a weak D call TRBD2 (6 bases). From germline, CDR1 is MDHEN and CDR2 SYDVKM. The CDR3 runs to 12 residues. V lost 5 bases and J 15 bases, leaving 17 bases between the germline ends. The chain's CDR3 is CASSPPRGKSFF. The CDR3 coding sequence is TGTGCCAGCAGTCCCCCCCGGGGGAAGTCGTTCTTC.

About this clonotype itself: The conserved final phenylalanine or tryptophan is absent from the CDR3, which likely points to a read error. The rearrangement joins TRBV12-3 or TRBV12-4 to TRBJ2-1, with 9 bases matching TRBD2. V lost 6 bases and J lost 4; bases outside the gene matches: 13. This CDR3 is built from 17 residues. The CDR3 loop is CASRPRAGGGVYNEQFL. The CDR3, as DNA: TGTGCCAGCAGACCACGGGCTGGCGGGGGGGTATACAATGAGCAGTTCCTC.

On this clonotype: With a much larger clone just one base away, this may be a read error. V and J are TRBV7-8 and TRBJ2-7; 10 nucleotides line up with TRBD2. The germline gives CDR1 SGHVS, CDR2 FQNEAQ. This CDR3 is built from 16 residues. V lost 5 bases to trimming and J lost 3 bases; unmatched junction nucleotides: 10. The CDR3 protein is CASSTLAGVILYEQYF. CDR3 coding DNA: TGTGCCAGCAGCACTCTAGCGGGAGTCATCCTCTACGAGCAGTACTTC.

In its sample, this clonotype was seen many times. The V and J genes are TRBV5-8 and TRBJ2-1; no firm D call. With 4 bases removed from V and 0 bases from J, the gap between germline ends came to 11 bases. The CDR3 is 15 residues long. Germline CDR1 is SGHTS and CDR2 is YDEGEE. The CDR3 nucleotides read TGTGCCAGCAGCCGTGGAAGGAGCTCCTACAATGAGCAGTTCTTC. Translated, it gives CASSRGRSSYNEQFF. The full variable domain, in which reference TRBV5-8 and TRBJ2-1 provide the parts outside the CDR3, is EAGVTQSPTHLIKTRGQQATLRCSPISGHTSVYWYQQALGLGLQFLLWYDEGEERNRGNFPPRFSGRQFPNYSSELNVNALELEDSALYLCASSRGRSSYNEQFFGPGTRLTVL.

This clonotype was seen ten or more times. V gene TRBV6-5 combines with J gene TRBJ2-1; either TRBD1 or TRBD2 may supply D (5 bases each). The germline V gene encodes CDR1 MNHEY and CDR2 SVGAGI. Trimming cost V 6 bases and J 9 bases, with 18 bases left between them. The CDR3 consists of 14 residues. In nucleotides, the CDR3 is TGTGCCAGCAGCACAGGTGGGAGTAGCCGTGAGCAGTTCTTC. Translation gives CASSTGGSSREQFF.

The genes are TRBV2 and TRBJ1-2; perhaps TRBD1 as D (6 bases). Trimming took 2 bases from V and 8 from J, leaving 12 bases between them. CDR1 is SNHLY and CDR2 is FYNNEI in the germline V gene. The CDR3 has 13 amino acids. The CDR3 spells CASSEQGQGGYTF. The CDR3 DNA is TGTGCCAGCAGTGAACAGGGGCAGGGAGGCTACACCTTC.

The chain links TRBV30 to TRBJ2-7, with 7 bases identical to TRBD1. Germline CDR1 reads GTSNPN; CDR2 reads SVGIG (reference sequence). Trimming took 2 bases from V and 2 from J; bases not matched to a gene: 6. The CDR3 spans 14 residues. CDR3 protein: CAWSTRQGPYEQYF. The CDR3 region has the DNA TGTGCCTGGAGTACCAGACAGGGACCCTACGAGCAGTACTTC. Variable domain in full (rest from reference TRBV30 and TRBJ2-7): SQTIHQWPATLVQPVGSPLSLECTVEGTSNPNLYWYRQAAGRGLQLLFYSVGIGQISSEVPQNLSASRPQDRQFILSSKKLLLSDSGFYLCAWSTRQGPYEQYFGPGTRLTVT.

This clonotype came up a few times. Here the CDR3 reads CSARDPQPTEAFF. CDR3 nucleotides: TGCAGTGCTAGAGATCCGCAGCCCACTGAAGCTTTCTTT. The chain uses TRBV20-1 and TRBJ1-1; D is unclear. Trimming took 0 bases from V and 4 from J, leaving 9 bases between them. The CDR3 has 13 amino acids. CDR1 is DFQATT and CDR2 is SNEGSKA in the germline V gene (reference sequence).

This chain connects TRBV11-2 to TRBJ2-3; maybe TRBD2 (5 bases). Trimming stripped 2 bases from V and 0 bases from J, with 15 bases between. The length of the CDR3 is 17 residues. Germline lookup yields CDR1 SGHAT and CDR2 FQNNGV. CDR3 loop: CASSLREGASSTDTQYF. The CDR3, as DNA: TGTGCCAGCAGCTTAAGAGAGGGAGCATCTAGCACAGATACGCAGTATTTT.

About this clonotype: One end of the junction does not line up with germline, which may come from a read error. This chain links TRBV5-1 with TRBJ2-7; D gene ambiguous. The germline CDR1 and CDR2 sequences are SGHRS and YFSETQ. This CDR3 is 15 amino acids long. CDR3 in amino acids: CAISLADGYSYEQYF. CDR3 bases: TGCGCCATCAGCTTGGCCGACGGATACTCCTACGAGCAGTACTTC.

Worth noting for this clonotype: A much more abundant neighbour one base away suggests this may be a read error. The CDR3 ends on some other residue instead of the conserved phenylalanine or tryptophan, so this is likely a read error. The chain uses TRBV12-3 or TRBV12-4 and TRBJ2-7, with 7 bases lining up with TRBD2. Unmatched junction bases numbered 9, after V lost 6 bases and J lost 1 base. The CDR3 is 15 amino acids. The CDR3 loop reads CASRLGLTESYEQYS. For the CDR3, the DNA is TGTGCCAGCAGATTGGGACTAACCGAATCCTACGAGCAGTACTCC.

This clonotype has just one count. The chain has TRBV10-3 and TRBJ2-2; 7 nucleotides line up with TRBD2. The CDR3 is made up of 18 amino acids. Germline loops: CDR1 ENHRY, CDR2 SYGVKD. The CDR3 bases are TGTGTCAACAGTGAGCGGGGATCCGGGCCTACGAACACCGGGGAGCTGTTTTTT. It translates to CVNSERGSGPTNTGELFF.

This clonotype is deemed medium-sized. As DNA, the CDR3 is TGTGCCAGCAGCTTGACACTCATAGAGAATGGCTACACCTTC. Its protein product is CASSLTLIENGYTF. The chain recombines TRBV5-6 with TRBJ1-2, with D unclear. Trimming stripped 1 base from V and 6 bases from J, with 13 bases between. Germline V CDR1 and CDR2: SGHDT, YYEEEE. The CDR3 sequence is 14 residues long.

As regards this clonotype: This may stem from a read error, because a much larger clone lies one nucleotide away. The genes are TRBV10-2 and TRBJ2-1; TRBD1 might be the D (6 bases). V was shortened by 3 bases and J by 4 bases, with 16 bases between the two germline ends. The CDR3 covers 16 residues. CDR1 is WSHSY, CDR2 SAAADI, per germline. CDR3 nucleotides: TGCGCCAGCAGTGATGGACAGTTTGGGGGATACAATGAGCAGTTCTTC. Translating it yields CASSDGQFGGYNEQFF.

About this clonotype: Mismatch with germline at one junction end may stem from a read error. The genes are TRBV11-3 and TRBJ2-3; D remains unclear. Germline CDR1 SGHNT, CDR2 YENEEA. The CDR3 has 15 amino acids. CDR3 bases: TGTGCCAACAGCTCAGAAGGGCGGAACACAGATACGCAGTATTTT. Translation: CANSSEGRNTDTQYF.

This clonotype was seen a few times. A junction boundary mismatches the germline segment, possibly from a read error. The chain carries TRBV6-4 and TRBJ1-2; D perhaps matches TRBD1 (6 bases). This CDR3 comprises 15 residues. The V gene's germline CDR1 is MRHNA and CDR2 SNTAGT. This CDR3 reads CASSVEGGYGYGYTF. The DNA for the CDR3 is TGTGCCAGTAGTGTCGAAGGGGGGTACGGCTATGGCTACACCTTC.

The chain has TRBV4-2 and TRBJ2-3; 8 bases match TRBD2. The CDR3 covers 18 residues. Trimming took 0 bases from V and 6 from J; bases not matched to a gene: 14. Germline loops: CDR1 LGHNA, CDR2 YNFKEQ. The CDR3 DNA follows: TGTGCCAGCAGCCAAGATTTGGCTTGCGGGGGGCCTCTGGATACGCAGTATTTT. Translation gives CASSQDLACGGPLDTQYF.

Concerning this clonotype: At one boundary the junction diverges from the germline segment, which might be a read error. The V call is TRBV20-1, the J call TRBJ2-4; TRBD1 is a possible D gene (5 bases). CDR1 and CDR2 from the germline V gene are DFQATT and SNEGSKA (reference sequence). The CDR3 runs 15 residues. The CDR3 DNA sequence: TGCAGTGCCCACCATTTAGGGGAAGCCAAAAACATTCGGTACTTC. Its translation is CSAHHLGEAKNIRYF.

Worth noting for this clonotype: This may come from a read error, since a much larger clone is one base off. CDR3 sequence reads: CASSLRGEYGYTF. The CDR3 nucleotides read TGTGCCAGCAGTTTAAGAGGGGAATATGGCTACACCTTC. This sequence joins TRBV12-3 or TRBV12-4 and TRBJ1-2; D might be TRBD1 (5 bases). The CDR3 has 13 residues. Trimming took off 2 bases at V and 5 bases at J, with 9 bases between the two ends.

The chain has TRBV4-2 and TRBJ2-1; weak D call: TRBD2 (7 bases). The CDR3 length is 16 residues. The V gene's germline CDR1 is LGHNA and CDR2 YNFKEQ. Between the trimmed V and J ends, which lost 10 bases and 3 bases, there was a span of 22 bases. The CDR3 DNA reads TGTGCCAACAGTCAAGAGGGGGGGTCGAGCTACAATGAGCAGTTCTTC. It translates to CANSQEGGSSYNEQFF.

For this clonotype: One junction end does not reproduce the germline sequence, and a read error may be involved. The rearrangement links TRBV10-2 to TRBJ2-5, with D perhaps matching TRBD1 or TRBD2 (5 bases each). The CDR3 is 13 residues long. Germline V gene sequence: CDR1 WSHSY, CDR2 SAAADI. The CDR3 sequence: CARSTGAQETQYF. Written as DNA, the CDR3 is TGCGCCCGCAGTACCGGGGCGCAAGAGACCCAGTACTTC.

A remark on this clonotype: A read error is possible here, since a much larger clone lies one base away. The chain employs TRBV7-9 and TRBJ2-7; a weak D match, TRBD2 (7 bases). Germline lookup yields CDR1 SEHNR and CDR2 FQNEAQ (reference sequence). Trimming cost V 2 bases and J 2 bases, with 22 bases left between them. The CDR3 loop spans 18 amino acids. CDR3: CASSLMGGDIRSTYEQYF. The CDR3 DNA is TGTGCCAGCAGCTTAATGGGAGGGGACATCCGTTCTACCTACGAGCAGTACTTC.

The V call is TRBV5-1, the J call TRBJ2-7; 8 bases align to TRBD1. This CDR3 spans 14 amino acids. CDR1 is SGHRS, CDR2 YFSETQ, per germline. J lost 6 bases, V lost 4 bases, and 9 bases had no gene match. CDR3 bases: TGCGCCAGCAGCACCGGACAGGGAGGACGCGAGCAGTACTTC. It specifies CASSTGQGGREQYF. The variable domain in full, completed from reference TRBV5-1 and TRBJ2-7, reads KAGVTQTPRYLIKTRGQQVTLSCSPISGHRSVSWYQQTPGQGLQFLFEYFSETQRNKGNFPGRFSGRQFSNSRSEMNVSTLELGDSALYLCASSTGQGGREQYFGPGTRLTVT.